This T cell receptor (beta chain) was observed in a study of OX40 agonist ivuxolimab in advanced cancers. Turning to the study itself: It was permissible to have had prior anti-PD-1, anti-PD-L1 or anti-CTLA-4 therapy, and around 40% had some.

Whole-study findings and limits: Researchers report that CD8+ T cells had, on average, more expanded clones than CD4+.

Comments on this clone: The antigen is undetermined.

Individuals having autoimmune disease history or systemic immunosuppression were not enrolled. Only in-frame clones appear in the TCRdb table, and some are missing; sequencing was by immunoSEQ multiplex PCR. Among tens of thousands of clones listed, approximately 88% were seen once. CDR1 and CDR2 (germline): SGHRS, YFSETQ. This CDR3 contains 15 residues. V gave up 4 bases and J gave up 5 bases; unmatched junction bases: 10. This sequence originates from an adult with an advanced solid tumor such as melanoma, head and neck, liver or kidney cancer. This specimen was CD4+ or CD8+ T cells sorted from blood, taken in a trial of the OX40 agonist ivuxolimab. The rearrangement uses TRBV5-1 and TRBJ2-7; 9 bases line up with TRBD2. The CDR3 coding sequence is TGCGCCAGCAGCCCAAGTAGCGGGAGAGTCGACGAGCAGTACTTC. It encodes CASSPSSGRVDEQYF.